Described below is a single T cell receptor (beta chain) sequence and its context. Its target antigen remains unknown. One base away there is no much larger clone; base qualities are not given. The immunoSEQ Assay, a bias-controlled multiplex PCR, was used to amplify TCRbeta CDR3 regions from genomic DNA. Per the source publication's procedure: The number of nucleated cells in each sample was estimated from the amplification of reference gene primers within the assay. To quantify the absolute abundance of each unique TCRbeta CDR3 rearrangement, sequence reads were collapsed and filtered. For each sample, productive Simpson clonality was calculated as the square root of Simpson's diversity index over productive rearrangements. As stored in TCRdb, this immuneACCESS dataset retains in-frame rearrangements with V and J assigned. A fraction of the clones does not appear; measured against another copy, unresolved V genes explain less than half of the discrepancy, and the remainder lacks a known reason. D and trimming were read from the DNA, whereas the V and J calls and clone size are those reported in that table. The sample profile shows fewer than 450,000 clones; roughly 88% of them were found once. Roughly 2% of the sample goes to the ten largest clones.

V loses 0 bases of germline sequence and J loses 7 bases, and the interval between the two ends is 12 bases. From a lookup of the germline V gene, CDR1 and CDR2 are SGDLS and YYNGEE. Reading from cysteine to phenylalanine, the CDR3 counts 14 amino acids. The sequence is cut down to CDR3 DNA, 42 bases in frame from base 1. This record belongs to a study of blood T cell repertoires in COVID-19 (TCRdb year 2020). Regarding the research as a whole: Samples from collaborators originated in the United States, Italy and Spain and spanned both the acute and convalescent phases of COVID-19. The material from the prospective study consisted of cDNA or gDNA derived from T cells, B-cell-depleted T cells, or PBMCs. Subjects who had been exposed to COVID-19, were actively infected with it, or had recovered from it provided the deeply sampled blood TCRbeta repertoires that made up the dataset. A freely available public database, intended as a resource for researchers studying the immune response to SARS-CoV-2, is where the repertoires were released. The samples were drawn from two sources: the first 160 participants of the ongoing ImmuneRACE study, and 1,254 subjects contributed by 6 global collaborators. Nearly every sample came with metadata listing a de-identified subject ID, COVID-19 status, age in years and sex. HLA class I and class II types, where available, came from metadata supplied by the sample provider rather than from assay-based typing.

Enrolling through a virtual design, the prospective study's participants ranged in age from roughly 18 to 90 years and lived across more than 20 United States geographic areas. In the prospective study, cohorts were assigned on the basis of participant-reported clinical history obtained from a screening survey and a study questionnaire. Mobile phlebotomists in the prospective study collected whole blood, serum and a nasopharyngeal or oropharyngeal swab from every participant. Prospective study participants could optionally give additional blood draws and questionnaires over a roughly 2-month period. Before DNA extraction, prospective study blood samples were shipped either frozen or at room temperature. Broader findings and caveats from the paper: The quantity of clinical and demographic metadata differed by source and by participant and was supplied without curation.

The sample taken for sequencing was PBMCs or T cells enriched from blood (not recorded which). This receptor chain uses TRBV9 and TRBJ2-3, and perhaps TRBD2 as D gene, on 5 matching bases. The clonotype comes from a woman in her 40s with acute COVID-19. The CDR3 has the sequence CASSVGSGVNTQYF. At the DNA level, the sequence is TGTGCCAGCAGCGTAGGGTCCGGGGTGAATACGCAGTATTTT.